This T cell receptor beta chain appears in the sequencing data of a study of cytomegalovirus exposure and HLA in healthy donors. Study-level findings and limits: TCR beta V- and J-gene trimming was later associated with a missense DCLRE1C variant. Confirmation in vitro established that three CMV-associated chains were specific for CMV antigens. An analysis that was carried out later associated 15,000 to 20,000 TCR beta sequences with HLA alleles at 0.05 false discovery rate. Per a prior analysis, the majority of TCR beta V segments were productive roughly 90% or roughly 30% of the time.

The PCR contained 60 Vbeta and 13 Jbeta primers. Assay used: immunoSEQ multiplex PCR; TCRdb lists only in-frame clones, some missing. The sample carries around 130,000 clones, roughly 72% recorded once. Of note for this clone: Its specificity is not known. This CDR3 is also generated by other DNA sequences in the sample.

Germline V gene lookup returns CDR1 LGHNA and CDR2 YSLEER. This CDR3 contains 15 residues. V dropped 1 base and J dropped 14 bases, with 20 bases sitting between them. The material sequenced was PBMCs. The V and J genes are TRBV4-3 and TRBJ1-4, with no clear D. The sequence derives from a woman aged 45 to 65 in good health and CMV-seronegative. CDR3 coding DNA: TGCGCCAGCAGCCAAGGCGGCCGCCCCACGGGTAGGCTGTTTTTT. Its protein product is CASSQGGRPTGRLFF.